This TCR beta chain originates from a study of early T cells in non-severe SARS-CoV-2 infection (dated by TCRdb to about 2021). In the study overall: Bulk RNA from unsorted whole blood was used for TCR sequencing, so alpha and beta chains could not be paired. Overall study outcomes, separate from this receptor: VDJdb matching was skewed toward anti-spike CD8 responses and likely underestimated virus-specific expansions by missing private and CD4 specificities.

Libraries were prepared through 5' RACE. The run used a NextSeq 500. In the TCR library protocol, unique molecular identifiers were attached to individual cDNA molecules to correct for PCR bias and sequencing error. Sequencing covered both TCR alpha and beta chains, and within each sample the abundances of alpha and beta sequences were tightly co-correlated. In the paper's pipeline: Decombinator V4 was used to annotate the V gene, J gene and CDR3 of the TCR sequences. Expanded TCRs were defined as changing significantly between any two time points under a Poisson model with p below 0.0001. Abundances of TCRs were expressed as counts per million after normalisation to the total number of TCRs sequenced in each sample. TRAV1-2 paired with TRAJ12, TRAJ20 or TRAJ33 defined MAIT TCRs, while TRAV10 paired with TRAJ18 defined iNKT TCRs. VDJdb, accessed 1 November 2021, was searched for CMV, EBV and SARS-CoV-2 annotated TCRs, excluding TCRs annotated for multiple antigens. In TCRdb, the public reads were trimmed at Q25 with fastp and aligned with MiXCR, with productive beta chains retained. Entries that share a CDR3 protein sequence are merged under the most common genes and DNA. TCRdb's processing, not the authors', yielded these V and J calls. This sample gives tens of thousands of distinct CDR3 sequences in total; 4.5% to 7% of them show up just once. The biggest ten clones account for 4.5% of the sample.

The germline V gene gives CDR1 as SGHRS and CDR2 as YFSETQ. Trimming leaves V shorter by 7 bases and J shorter by 7 bases, with the junction holding 15 bases beyond the gene matches. From the cysteine up to the phenylalanine, the CDR3 has a length of 16 residues. Only CDR3 DNA is held: 48 bases, read in frame from base 1. The study was a case-control design nested within a healthcare worker cohort in London, UK, with weekly nasopharyngeal swab PCR tests and blood sampling. Healthcare workers were enrolled in the week of the UK lockdown, from 23 to 31 March 2020, and were followed every week for up to roughly 16 weeks. This clonotype was seen a handful of times. Its cognate antigen has yet to be identified. Per-base qualities were not stored, and no clone one base away is much larger.

Sequenced: whole blood. The receptor comes from an adult who was a healthcare worker with PCR-confirmed SARS-CoV-2 infection or an uninfected control (not recorded which). The chain links TRBV5-1 with TRBJ2-2; 8 nucleotides in the junction match TRBD1. The DNA reads as follows: TGCGCCAGCTCGGGCCGGGGGACAGGCGCTTTCGGGGAGCTGTTTTTT. Translated, it gives CASSGRGTGAFGELFF.